The 15 T cell receptor beta chains in this list originate from one sample, sequenced in a study of blood T cell repertoires in COVID-19. The assay was immunoSEQ multiplex PCR, and TCRdb's table has in-frame clones only and misses some. The sample has about 180,000 clones, more than 75% seen once; the top ten hold approximately 15%. Sequenced: PBMCs or T cells enriched from blood (not recorded which). Source of these receptors: a man aged 60 to 75 who had been exposed to COVID-19.

The chain has TRBV7-8 and TRBJ2-5, with a tentative D call TRBD2 (6 bases). CDR3 length: 16 residues. CDR1 and CDR2 (germline): SGHVS, FQNEAQ. Trimming took 5 bases from V and 4 from J, leaving 20 bases between them. The CDR3 DNA sequence: TGTGCCAGCAGCCCTTCGTCGGCAGGCGGGGTAGAGACCCAGTACTTC. It translates to CASSPSSAGGVETQYF.

Only a few counts were recorded for this clone. This sequence joins TRBV4-1 and TRBJ1-4; D not resolved. The germline V gene has CDR1 MGHRA and CDR2 YSYEKL. V was cut by 4 bases and J by 0 bases, with 6 bases left in between. This CDR3 has 14 amino acids. DNA for the CDR3: TGCGCCAGCAGCCTGACAACAACTAATGAAAAACTGTTTTTT. It translates to CASSLTTTNEKLFF.

The rearrangement joins TRBV19 to TRBJ2-4; 10 bases are a match to TRBD1. V shed 10 bases, J shed 5 bases, and the junction held 5 bases outside the gene matches. The germline V gene encodes CDR1 LNHDA and CDR2 SQIVND (reference sequence). The CDR3 spans 13 residues. This CDR3 reads CATRDRGENIQYF. The CDR3 nucleotides are TGTGCCACCCGGGACAGGGGTGAAAACATTCAGTACTTC.

The rearrangement joins TRBV5-1 to TRBJ2-1, with D possibly matching TRBD2 (6 bases). The germline V and J ends were trimmed by 6 bases and 6 bases, with 16 bases remaining between them. CDR1 SGHRS and CDR2 YFSETQ come from the germline V gene. The CDR3 loop spans 14 amino acids. The CDR3 DNA reads TGCGCCAGCACAGACTCCGGGACTTTCAATGAGCAGTTCTTC. It specifies CASTDSGTFNEQFF.

The rearrangement joins TRBV19 to TRBJ1-2; TRBD1 matches 7 bases. The germline gives CDR1 LNHDA, CDR2 SQIVND (reference sequence). The length of the CDR3 is 13 residues. Trimming took 6 bases from V and 4 from J; bases not matched to a gene: 5. CDR3 amino acids: CASSSGTVYGYTF. CDR3 DNA: TGTGCCAGTAGCTCCGGGACAGTCTATGGCTACACCTTC.

The V and J genes are TRBV27 and TRBJ1-4; a weak D match, TRBD1 (6 bases). The germline CDR1 and CDR2 sequences are MNHEY and SMNVEV (reference sequence). This CDR3 is 16 amino acids long. V was trimmed by 5 bases and J by 5 bases, leaving 18 bases between them. Written as DNA, the CDR3 is TGTGCCAGCAGTCCCCTGGGGGCAGGGATGAATGAAAAACTGTTTTTT. This sequence encodes CASSPLGAGMNEKLFF.

The chain employs TRBV7-3 and TRBJ1-2; tentatively, D is TRBD1 (5 bases). V lost 2 bases and J lost 4, with 20 bases in between. This CDR3 comprises 17 residues. Looked up from germline, CDR1 is SGHTA and CDR2 is FQGTGA. CDR3 region: CASSLSPDRAPLYGYTF. The CDR3 DNA is TGTGCCAGCAGCTTATCCCCTGACAGAGCGCCACTCTATGGCTACACCTTC.

The chain has TRBV6-1 and TRBJ1-2, with D tentatively TRBD1 (6 bases). This CDR3 is 15 amino acids long. Germline values: CDR1 MNHNS, CDR2 SASEGT. V was trimmed by 0 bases and J by 1 base, leaving 9 bases between them. For the CDR3, the DNA is TGTGCCAGCAGTGAAGCCACAGGGAGTAACTATGGCTACACCTTC. It yields the protein CASSEATGSNYGYTF.

The chain has TRBV29-1 and TRBJ1-2; perhaps TRBD1 as D (5 bases). The length of the CDR3 is 14 residues. Per the germline V gene, CDR1 is SQVTM and CDR2 is ANQGSEA. The V end was cut by 3 bases, the J end by 7 bases, with 18 bases between. The CDR3 bases are TGCAGCGTTGAGGCTGGGCAGGGTGGTCTTGGCTACACCTTC. This gives the protein CSVEAGQGGLGYTF.

Within the sample, this clone is medium-sized (0.01 to 0.1%). This sequence joins TRBV4-3 and TRBJ1-2, with a tentative D call TRBD1 (5 bases). CDR3 length equals 15 residues. Germline V lookup: CDR1 LGHNA, CDR2 YSLEER. Trimming took 1 base from V and 3 from J, leaving 12 bases between them. This CDR3 is CASSQVGGSDYGYTF. CDR3 nucleotide sequence: TGCGCCAGCAGCCAAGTCGGGGGGTCCGACTATGGCTACACCTTC.

The chain carries TRBV19 and TRBJ2-1; maybe TRBD1 (6 bases). There are 13 residues in the CDR3. Trimming removed 4 bases at V and 4 bases at J, with 8 bases between. CDR1 is LNHDA, CDR2 SQIVND, per germline (reference sequence). As DNA, the CDR3 is TGTGCCAGTAGTAAGAGGGGGTACAATGAGCAGTTCTTC. Translation gives CASSKRGYNEQFF.

The chain recombines TRBV5-1 with TRBJ2-5; no definite D call. The ends were cut back, 6 bases at V and 0 bases at J, with 12 bases in the middle. CDR1 is SGHRS, CDR2 YFSETQ, per germline. The CDR3 spans 14 residues. DNA for the CDR3: TGCGCCAGCACTTTGGGCCAGAACCAAGAGACCCAGTACTTC. Translation gives CASTLGQNQETQYF.

The J gene is TRBJ1-2, the V gene TRBV24-1; D possibly corresponds to TRBD1 (6 bases). The ends were cut back, 5 bases at V and 0 bases at J, with 9 bases in the middle. The CDR3 spans 14 residues. Germline values: CDR1 KGHDR, CDR2 SFDVKD. CDR3 amino acids: CATSGGPTNYGYTF. CDR3 sequence (DNA): TGTGCCACCAGTGGGGGGCCTACTAACTATGGCTACACCTTC.

The rearrangement uses TRBV3-1 (or the pseudogene TRBV3-2) and TRBJ2-7, with a weak D call TRBD2 (6 bases). Trimming shortened V by 1 base and J by 6 bases, and 22 bases separated the two germline ends. Germline V gene lookup returns CDR1 LGHDT and CDR2 YNNKEL (reference sequence). This CDR3 is 17 amino acids long. This CDR3 reads CASSQAAGRDGLGEQYF. The CDR3 DNA reads TGTGCCAGCAGCCAAGCCGCGGGACGGGATGGTCTGGGCGAGCAGTACTTC.

This chain connects TRBV19 to TRBJ1-2; D is unresolved. CDR1 LNHDA and CDR2 SQIVND come from the germline V gene (reference sequence). Trimming removed 5 bases at V and 8 bases at J, with 9 bases between. The CDR3 runs 11 residues. CDR3 protein: CASSLAEGYTF. CDR3 coding DNA: TGTGCCAGTAGTCTGGCCGAAGGCTACACCTTC.